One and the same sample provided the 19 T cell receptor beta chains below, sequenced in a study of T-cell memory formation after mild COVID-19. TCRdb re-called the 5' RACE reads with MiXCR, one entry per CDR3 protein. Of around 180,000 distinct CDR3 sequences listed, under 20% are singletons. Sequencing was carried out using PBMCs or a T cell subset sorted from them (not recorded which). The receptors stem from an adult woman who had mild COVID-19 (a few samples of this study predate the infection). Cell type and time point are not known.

The CDR3 loop is CASSPRGTQRPDYEQYF. The DNA of the CDR3 is TGTGCCAGCAGCCCCCGTGGGACACAACGTCCCGACTACGAGCAGTACTTC. The chain employs TRBV6-6 and TRBJ2-7, with D tentatively TRBD1 (6 bases). V was trimmed by 6 bases and J by 3 bases, leaving 24 bases between them. In germline, CDR1 is MNHNY, CDR2 SVGAGI (reference sequence). The CDR3 totals 17 residues.

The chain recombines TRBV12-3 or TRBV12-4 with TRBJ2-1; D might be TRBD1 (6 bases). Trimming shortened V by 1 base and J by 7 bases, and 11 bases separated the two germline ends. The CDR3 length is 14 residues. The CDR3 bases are TGTGCCAGCAGTTTAGGACAGGAGTCGAATGAGCAGTTCTTC. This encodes CASSLGQESNEQFF.

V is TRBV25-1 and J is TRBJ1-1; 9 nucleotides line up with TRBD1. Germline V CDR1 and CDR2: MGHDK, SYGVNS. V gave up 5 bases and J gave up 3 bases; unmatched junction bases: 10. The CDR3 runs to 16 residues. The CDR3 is CASSLPGQGGDTEAFF. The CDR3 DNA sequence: TGTGCCAGCAGTCTACCGGGACAGGGCGGCGACACTGAAGCTTTCTTT.

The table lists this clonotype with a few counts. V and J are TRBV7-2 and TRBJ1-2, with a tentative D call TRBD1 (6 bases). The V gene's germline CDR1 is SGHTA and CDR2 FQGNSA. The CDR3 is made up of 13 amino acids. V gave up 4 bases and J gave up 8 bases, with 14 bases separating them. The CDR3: CASSSQGLGGYTF. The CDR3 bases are TGTGCCAGCAGCTCACAGGGTTTAGGGGGCTACACCTTC.

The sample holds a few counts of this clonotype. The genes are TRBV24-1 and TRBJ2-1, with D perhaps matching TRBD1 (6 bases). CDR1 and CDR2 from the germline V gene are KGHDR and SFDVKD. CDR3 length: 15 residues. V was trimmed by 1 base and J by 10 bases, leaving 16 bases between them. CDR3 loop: CATSDFTTGLHEQFF. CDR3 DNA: TGTGCCACCAGTGATTTTACCACAGGGTTGCACGAGCAGTTCTTC.

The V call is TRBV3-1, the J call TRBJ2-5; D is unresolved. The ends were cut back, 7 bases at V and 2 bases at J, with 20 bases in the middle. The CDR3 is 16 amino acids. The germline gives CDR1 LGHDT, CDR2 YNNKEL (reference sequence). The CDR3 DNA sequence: TGTGCCAGCAAGCCAAGATCCGACGGAAAACAAGAGACCCAGTACTTC. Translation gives CASKPRSDGKQETQYF.

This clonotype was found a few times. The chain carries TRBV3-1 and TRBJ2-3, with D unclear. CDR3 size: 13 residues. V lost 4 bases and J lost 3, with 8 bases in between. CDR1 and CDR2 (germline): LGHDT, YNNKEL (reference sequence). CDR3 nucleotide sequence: TGTGCCAGCAGCCGGATTCGGACAGATACGCAGTATTTT. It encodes CASSRIRTDTQYF.

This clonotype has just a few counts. This CDR3 is CASSLPIPGQSMGQFF. The CDR3 DNA sequence: TGTGCCAGCAGTTTACCCATCCCGGGACAATCAATGGGGCAGTTCTTC. V and J are TRBV28 and TRBJ2-1, with D perhaps TRBD1 (6 bases). The V gene lost 2 bases and the J gene lost 12 bases, with 23 bases spanning the gap. Germline CDR1 MDHEN, CDR2 SYDVKM. This CDR3 contains 16 residues.

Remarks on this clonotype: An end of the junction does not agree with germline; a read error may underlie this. The CDR3 coding sequence is TGCAGTGCTAGGGACCCGGACAGCGGTACCTTC. It yields the protein CSARDPDSGTF. The chain links TRBV20-1 to TRBJ2-1, with a weak D call TRBD1 (6 bases). This CDR3 comprises 11 residues. CDR1 is DFQATT, CDR2 SNEGSKA, per germline (reference sequence).

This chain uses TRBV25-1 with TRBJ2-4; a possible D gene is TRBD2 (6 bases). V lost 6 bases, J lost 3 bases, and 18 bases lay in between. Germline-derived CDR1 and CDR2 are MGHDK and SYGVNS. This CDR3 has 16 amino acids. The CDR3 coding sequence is TGTGCCAGCAGCGCCGGGAGAGCAGATCTCAAAAACATTCAGTACTTC. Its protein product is CASSAGRADLKNIQYF. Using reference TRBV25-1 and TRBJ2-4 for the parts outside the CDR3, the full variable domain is EADIYQTPRYLVIGTGKKITLECSQTMGHDKMYWYQQDPGMELHLIHYSYGVNSTEKGDLSSESTVSRIRTEHFPLTLESARPSHTSQYLCASSAGRADLKNIQYFGAGTRLSVL.

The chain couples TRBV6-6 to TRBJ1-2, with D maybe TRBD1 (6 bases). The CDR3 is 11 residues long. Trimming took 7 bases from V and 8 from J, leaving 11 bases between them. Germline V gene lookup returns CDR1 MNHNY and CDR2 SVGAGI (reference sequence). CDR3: CASNTGYGYTF. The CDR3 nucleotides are TGTGCCAGCAACACAGGGTACGGCTACACCTTC.

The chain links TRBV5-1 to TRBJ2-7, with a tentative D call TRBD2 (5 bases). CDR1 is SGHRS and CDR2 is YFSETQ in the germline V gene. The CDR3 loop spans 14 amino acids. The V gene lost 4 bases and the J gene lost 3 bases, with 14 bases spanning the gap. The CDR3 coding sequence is TGCGCCAGCAGCCGCGATACCGGAGGCTACGAGCAGTACTTC. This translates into CASSRDTGGYEQYF.

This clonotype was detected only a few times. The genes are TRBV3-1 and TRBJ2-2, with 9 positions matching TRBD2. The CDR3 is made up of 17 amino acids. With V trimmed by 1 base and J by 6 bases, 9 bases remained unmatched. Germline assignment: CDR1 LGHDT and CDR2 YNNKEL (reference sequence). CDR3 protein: CASSQASSGVGPGELFF. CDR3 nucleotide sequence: TGTGCCAGCAGCCAAGCTTCTAGCGGGGTAGGCCCCGGGGAGCTGTTTTTT.

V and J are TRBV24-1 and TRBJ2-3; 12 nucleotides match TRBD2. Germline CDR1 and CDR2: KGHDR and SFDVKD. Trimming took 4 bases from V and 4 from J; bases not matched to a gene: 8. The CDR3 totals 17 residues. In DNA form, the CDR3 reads TGTGCCACCAGTGACCGAGCTAGCGGGAGGGAGCCAGATACGCAGTATTTT. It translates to CATSDRASGREPDTQYF.

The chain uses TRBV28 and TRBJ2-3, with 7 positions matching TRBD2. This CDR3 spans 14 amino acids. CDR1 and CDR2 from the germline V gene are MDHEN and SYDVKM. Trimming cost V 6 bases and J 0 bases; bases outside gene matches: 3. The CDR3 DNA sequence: TGTGCCAGCAGACTAGCGCTTAGCACAGATACGCAGTATTTT. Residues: CASRLALSTDTQYF.

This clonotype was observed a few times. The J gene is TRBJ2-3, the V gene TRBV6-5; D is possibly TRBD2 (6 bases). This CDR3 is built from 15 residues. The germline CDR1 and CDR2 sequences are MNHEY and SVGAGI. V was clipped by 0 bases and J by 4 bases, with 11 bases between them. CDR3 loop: CASSYSRLVADTQYF. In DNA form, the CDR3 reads TGTGCCAGCAGTTACTCGAGACTAGTGGCAGATACGCAGTATTTT.

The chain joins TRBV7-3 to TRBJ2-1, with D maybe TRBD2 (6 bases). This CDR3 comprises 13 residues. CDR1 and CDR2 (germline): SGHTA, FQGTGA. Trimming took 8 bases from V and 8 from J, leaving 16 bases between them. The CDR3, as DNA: TGTGCCAGCGCACTCGGGGGAGGTGATGAGCAGTTCTTC. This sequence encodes CASALGGGDEQFF.

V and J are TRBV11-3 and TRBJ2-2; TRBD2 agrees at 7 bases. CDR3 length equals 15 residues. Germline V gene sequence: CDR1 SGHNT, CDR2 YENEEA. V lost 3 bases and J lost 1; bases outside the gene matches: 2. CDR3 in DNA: TGTGCCAGCAGCTTGGGGGGGATGAACACCGGGGAGCTGTTTTTT. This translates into CASSLGGMNTGELFF.

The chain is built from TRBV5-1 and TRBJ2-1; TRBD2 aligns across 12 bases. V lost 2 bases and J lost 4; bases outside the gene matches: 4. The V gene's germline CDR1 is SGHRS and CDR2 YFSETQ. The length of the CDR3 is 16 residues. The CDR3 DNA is TGCGCCAGCAGCTTACTAGCGGGGGGCCTTTACAATGAGCAGTTCTTC. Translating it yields CASSLLAGGLYNEQFF.